What follows are 15 T cell receptor beta chains derived from one specimen sequenced in a study of blood T cell repertoires in COVID-19. Clones were sequenced by immunoSEQ multiplex PCR, and TCRdb holds only the in-frame ones, with some missing. The sample records under 150,000 clones, about 77% being singletons. The sequenced sample was peripheral blood. These receptors were obtained from a man at least 80 years old with acute or convalescent COVID-19.

The rearrangement uses TRBV18 and TRBJ1-1, with TRBD1 as a possible D gene (5 bases). This CDR3 has 15 residues. Between the trimmed V and J ends, which lost 5 bases and 1 base, there was a span of 14 bases. CDR1 and CDR2 (germline): KGHSH, LQKENI. Written as DNA, the CDR3 is TGTGCCAGCTCAGCTCAACAGGCAACGAACACTGAAGCTTTCTTT. It is translated as CASSAQQATNTEAFF.

The J gene is TRBJ1-3, the V gene TRBV18; D is undetermined. V was clipped by 3 bases and J by 0 bases, with 6 bases between them. The CDR3 has 14 amino acids. From germline, CDR1 is KGHSH and CDR2 LQKENI. CDR3: CASSPRLSGNTIYF. CDR3 in DNA: TGTGCCAGCTCACCGCGGCTCTCTGGAAACACCATATATTTT.

The chain employs TRBV9 and TRBJ2-7; D remains unclear. Trimming removed 0 bases at V and 1 base at J, with 8 bases between. Per germline, CDR1 SGDLS and CDR2 YYNGEE. The CDR3 sequence is 14 residues long. Written as DNA, the CDR3 is TGTGCCAGCAGCGTAGGGCACAGTTCCTACGAGCAGTACTTC. Translated: CASSVGHSSYEQYF.

This clone has a single count. The chain joins TRBV2 to TRBJ2-1; D possibly corresponds to TRBD1 (5 bases). Germline V CDR1 and CDR2: SNHLY, FYNNEI. This CDR3 spans 11 amino acids. Trimming pared 6 bases from V and 7 bases from J, leaving 7 bases between. The CDR3 sequence is CASSTGNEQFF. The CDR3 region has the DNA TGTGCCAGCAGCACAGGTAATGAGCAGTTCTTC.

The chain joins TRBV6-5 to TRBJ2-1; D is perhaps TRBD2 (6 bases). Trimming shortened V by 6 bases and J by 7 bases, and 13 bases separated the two germline ends. CDR3 length: 13 residues. The germline CDR1 and CDR2 sequences are MNHEY and SVGAGI. CDR3 loop: CASRKAGRNEQFF. CDR3 coding DNA: TGTGCCAGCAGGAAGGCAGGGAGGAATGAGCAGTTCTTC.

A few counts support this clone. The chain links TRBV5-6 to TRBJ2-5; D may be TRBD1 (6 bases). The V gene lost 4 bases and the J gene lost 5 bases, with 12 bases spanning the gap. Germline-derived CDR1 and CDR2 are SGHDT and YYEEEE. The CDR3 contains 13 residues. This CDR3 reads CASSQQGWETQYF. CDR3 in DNA: TGTGCCAGCAGCCAACAGGGTTGGGAGACCCAGTACTTC.

The chain couples TRBV19 to TRBJ2-5, with a possible D match to TRBD1 (5 bases). V was pared by 6 bases and J by 4 bases, with 12 bases between. Germline V gene data show CDR1 as LNHDA and CDR2 as SQIVND (reference sequence). The CDR3 has 13 amino acids. In nucleotides, the CDR3 is TGTGCCAGTAGCGGGTCCAGGGTAGAGACCCAGTACTTC. It codes for CASSGSRVETQYF.

The V call is TRBV6-6, the J call TRBJ1-1, with TRBD1 as a possible D gene (5 bases). The V and J ends lost 6 bases and 5 bases respectively, with 16 bases between them. Germline CDR1 reads MNHNY; CDR2 reads SVGAGI (reference sequence). CDR3 length: 14 amino acids. In nucleotides, the CDR3 is TGTGCCAGCAGCTCTTTGGGGGGTGATACTGAAGCTTTCTTT. Protein sequence: CASSSLGGDTEAFF.

The V call is TRBV28, the J call TRBJ2-3, with D possibly matching TRBD1 (7 bases). Germline loops: CDR1 MDHEN, CDR2 SYDVKM. The CDR3 runs to 13 residues. The V end lost 7 bases, the J end lost 11 bases, and 19 bases lay between the germline ends. DNA of the CDR3: TGTGCCAGCACTCCGCAGGGGGGAGGAGGGCAGTATTTT. Its protein is CASTPQGGGGQYF. Based on the CDR3 plus reference TRBV28 and TRBJ2-3, the full variable domain is DVKVTQSSRYLVKRTGEKVFLECVQDMDHENMFWYRQDPGLGLRLIYFSYDVKMKEKGDIPEGYSVSREKKERFSLILESASTNQTSMYLCASTPQGGGGQYFGPGTRLTVL.

The CDR3 loop is CASSPSFEKGYTF. The CDR3 DNA reads as TGTGCCAGCTCCCCGTCTTTTGAGAAGGGCTACACCTTC. The chain is built from TRBV7-9 and TRBJ1-2, with D uncertain. V was cut by 8 bases and J by 8 bases, with 18 bases left in between. In germline, CDR1 is SEHNR, CDR2 FQNEAQ (reference sequence). This CDR3 comprises 13 residues.

The V and J genes are TRBV28 and TRBJ2-1; TRBD1 aligns across 7 bases. The germline CDR1 and CDR2 sequences are MDHEN and SYDVKM. V dropped 8 bases and J dropped 8; count of bases not matched to a gene: 12. This CDR3 spans 14 amino acids. DNA for the CDR3: TGTGCCAGCGGGACAGTCCTAGGGGTCCATGAGCAGTTCTTC. Residues: CASGTVLGVHEQFF.

This rearrangement joins TRBV18 to TRBJ1-4; D gene ambiguous. With 0 bases removed from V and 3 bases from J, the gap between germline ends came to 2 bases. Germline CDR1 reads KGHSH; CDR2 reads LQKENI. The CDR3 length is 13 residues. This CDR3 reads CASSPPSNEKLFF. DNA for the CDR3: TGTGCCAGCTCACCACCCTCTAATGAAAAACTGTTTTTT.

This clone was counted a few times. J is TRBJ2-2 and V is TRBV5-4, with TRBD2 as a possible D gene (6 bases). CDR1 SGHNT and CDR2 YYREEE come from the germline V gene (reference sequence). The V and J ends lost 4 bases and 1 base respectively, with 14 bases between them. The CDR3 spans 16 residues. CDR3 DNA sequence: TGTGCCAGCAGCCCCCCAAGAGCGGGGAACACCGGGGAGCTGTTTTTT. Translation gives CASSPPRAGNTGELFF.

This chain uses TRBV6-2 or TRBV6-3 with TRBJ2-7, with a weak D call TRBD1 (5 bases). V lost 5 bases to trimming and J lost 3 bases, with 17 bases between them. CDR3 length: 15 residues. Germline-derived CDR1 and CDR2 are MNHEY and SVGEGT. This chain's CDR3 is CASSARARAHYEQYF. For the CDR3, the DNA is TGTGCCAGCAGTGCCCGGGCCAGGGCCCACTACGAGCAGTACTTC.

In this sample, this clone turned up a few times. The genes are TRBV7-9 and TRBJ1-1, with TRBD1 identical over 7 bases. This CDR3 region has 15 residues. Germline V lookup: CDR1 SEHNR, CDR2 FQNEAQ (reference sequence). With V trimmed by 4 bases and J by 4 bases, 9 bases remained unmatched. CDR3 nucleotides: TGTGCCAGCAGCTCGGGACAGCCCTTGGGCACTGAAGCTTTCTTT. Translated, it gives CASSSGQPLGTEAFF.